Below, 24 T cell receptor beta chains from the same sample are listed, as sequenced in a study of blood T cell repertoires in COVID-19. TCRdb's table, derived via immunoSEQ multiplex PCR, lists solely in-frame clones and lacks some. This table has 100,000 to 150,000 clones, roughly nine tenths appearing once. Input material: peripheral blood. The source of these receptors is a woman aged 70-85 years with COVID-19, enrolled during active disease.

This sequence joins TRBV12-3 or TRBV12-4 and TRBJ2-6; D unresolved. The V end lost 7 bases, the J end lost 12 bases, and 13 bases lay between the germline ends. The CDR3 extends over 12 amino acids. The CDR3 coding sequence is TGTGCCAGCACTGAGACAAACCCCGTCCTGACTTTC. Encoded protein: CASTETNPVLTF.

The chain is built from TRBV5-1 and TRBJ1-1; tentative D call: TRBD1 (5 bases). The V and J ends lost 0 bases and 4 bases respectively, with 13 bases between them. The CDR3 spans 15 residues. Germline V gene data show CDR1 as SGHRS and CDR2 as YFSETQ. The CDR3 DNA sequence: TGCGCCAGCAGCTTGGGAGGGGAGGGAAGCACTGAAGCTTTCTTT. This encodes CASSLGGEGSTEAFF.

The chain uses TRBV5-1 and TRBJ1-2; D is possibly TRBD1 (6 bases). The CDR3 loop spans 20 amino acids. Looked up from germline, CDR1 is SGHRS and CDR2 is YFSETQ. V lost 5 bases to trimming and J lost 4 bases, with 33 bases between them. Here the CDR3 reads CASRFTGGGATASNFYGYTF. CDR3 coding DNA: TGCGCCAGCAGGTTCACCGGAGGGGGGGCCACAGCTTCCAACTTCTATGGCTACACCTTC.

This clone was detected a few times. The chain carries TRBV5-5 and TRBJ1-2, with D possibly TRBD1 on 6 matching bases. In germline, CDR1 is SGHKS, CDR2 YYEKEE (reference sequence). The CDR3 is made up of 13 amino acids. The germline V and J ends were trimmed by 4 bases and 4 bases, with 11 bases remaining between them. This chain's CDR3 is CASSPRGGYGYTF. The CDR3, as DNA: TGTGCCAGCAGCCCAAGGGGGGGCTATGGCTACACCTTC.

The J gene is TRBJ2-6, the V gene TRBV6-1; TRBD1 agrees at 8 bases. Germline V gene data show CDR1 as MNHNS and CDR2 as SASEGT. The CDR3 is 15 amino acids. V trimming: 3 bases; J trimming: 4 bases; junction bases outside the gene matches: 2. The CDR3 nucleotides read TGTGCCAGCAGTGAGGACAGGGTCGGGGCCAACGTCCTGACTTTC. Translation: CASSEDRVGANVLTF.

J is TRBJ2-1 and V is TRBV14, with 7 bases matching TRBD2. The CDR3 contains 15 residues. With V trimmed by 1 base and J by 7 bases, 7 bases remained unmatched. Per the germline V gene, CDR1 is SGHDN and CDR2 is FVKESK. The CDR3 coding sequence is TGTGCCAGCAGCCAAGCGGTAGCCGGGGGGAATGAGCAGTTCTTC. This gives the protein CASSQAVAGGNEQFF. Full variable domain (rest looked up from reference TRBV14 and TRBJ2-1): EAGVTQFPSHSVIEKGQTVTLRCDPISGHDNLYWYRRVMGKEIKFLLHFVKESKQDESGMPNNRFLAERTGGTYSTLKVQPAELEDSGVYFCASSQAVAGGNEQFFGPGTRLTVL.

This rearrangement joins TRBV5-5 to TRBJ1-6; 8 bases agree with TRBD1. This CDR3 has 17 amino acids. Trimming at V came to 1 base and at J to 7 bases, leaving 10 bases not matched to a gene. CDR1 and CDR2 from the germline V gene are SGHKS and YYEKEE (reference sequence). Here the CDR3 DNA reads TGTGCCAGCAGCTTGTTCTTCAGGGGGCAAGGGAATTCACCCCTCCACTTT. Residues: CASSLFFRGQGNSPLHF.

This sequence joins TRBV7-8 and TRBJ1-2; the D gene is possibly TRBD1 (6 bases). The CDR3 covers 14 residues. Trimming stripped 2 bases from V and 7 bases from J, with 14 bases between. CDR1 and CDR2 (germline): SGHVS, FQNEAQ. CDR3 DNA: TGTGCCAGCAGCTTAAGTACAGGGATCAGTGGCTACACCTTC. As protein: CASSLSTGISGYTF.

The chain carries TRBV6-1 and TRBJ1-6, with a weak D call TRBD1 (5 bases). CDR1 and CDR2 (germline): MNHNS, SASEGT. This CDR3 region has 14 residues. V gave up 6 bases and J gave up 10 bases, with 16 bases separating them. The CDR3 nucleotides read TGTGCCAGCAGCTCCATCCAGGGAGGGTCACCCCTCCACTTT. As protein: CASSSIQGGSPLHF.

CDR3 loop: CASSLGGLGNTIYF. The CDR3 region has the DNA TGCGCCAGCAGCTTGGGGGGGCTCGGAAACACCATATATTTT. The rearrangement links TRBV5-1 to TRBJ1-3, with D possibly TRBD1 on 6 matching bases. Germline CDR1 reads SGHRS; CDR2 reads YFSETQ. V gave up 0 bases and J gave up 4 bases, with 8 bases separating them. The CDR3 consists of 14 residues.

The V and J genes are TRBV19 and TRBJ1-3; D might be TRBD1 (5 bases). The CDR3 runs to 15 residues. CDR1 LNHDA and CDR2 SQIVND come from the germline V gene (reference sequence). Trimming pared 1 base from V and 3 bases from J, leaving 10 bases between. CDR3 in amino acids: CASSIADRYGNTIYF. The CDR3 DNA follows: TGTGCCAGTAGTATAGCCGACAGATATGGAAACACCATATATTTT.

The V and J genes are TRBV28 and TRBJ1-5; maybe TRBD1 (6 bases). The CDR3 has 15 amino acids. Germline V gives CDR1 MDHEN, CDR2 SYDVKM. Trimming took off 10 bases at V and 0 bases at J, with 16 bases between the two ends. The CDR3 DNA sequence: TGTGCCATTAAAGGGGGGGCGAATAGCAATCAGCCCCAGCATTTT. This gives the protein CAIKGGANSNQPQHF.

The chain has TRBV14 and TRBJ2-7; 11 nucleotides line up with TRBD1. This CDR3 comprises 14 residues. Per germline, CDR1 SGHDN and CDR2 FVKESK. The V gene end was trimmed by 6 bases and the J gene end by 3 bases; junction bases not matched to a gene: 4. Here the CDR3 DNA reads TGTGCCAGCAGTAAGGGGACAGGGGGCTACGAGCAGTACTTC. Protein product: CASSKGTGGYEQYF.

V gene TRBV28 combines with J gene TRBJ2-1, with D perhaps TRBD2 (6 bases). V shed 3 bases and J shed 5 bases, with 20 bases lying between them. Germline V gene data show CDR1 as MDHEN and CDR2 as SYDVKM. CDR3 length equals 17 residues. CDR3: CASSLLRRAGANNEQFF. The CDR3 DNA follows: TGTGCCAGCAGTTTGTTAAGGAGGGCAGGAGCAAACAATGAGCAGTTCTTC. The full variable domain, rest sourced from reference TRBV28 and TRBJ2-1, is DVKVTQSSRYLVKRTGEKVFLECVQDMDHENMFWYRQDPGLGLRLIYFSYDVKMKEKGDIPEGYSVSREKKERFSLILESASTNQTSMYLCASSLLRRAGANNEQFFGPGTRLTVL.

This clone was seen more than once but under ten times. The V gene is TRBV7-9, the J gene TRBJ2-7; D is possibly TRBD2 (5 bases). The CDR3 is 16 residues long. In germline, CDR1 is SEHNR, CDR2 FQNEAQ (reference sequence). The V gene lost 2 bases and the J gene lost 3 bases, with 17 bases spanning the gap. The CDR3 protein is CASSLYRGGNIYEQYF. The CDR3 region has the DNA TGTGCCAGCAGCTTATACCGGGGTGGGAACATCTACGAGCAGTACTTC.

The V call is TRBV6-2 or TRBV6-3, the J call TRBJ1-5; the match to TRBD1 covers 10 bases. The V gene's germline CDR1 is MNHEY and CDR2 SVGEGT. CDR3 length: 19 amino acids. The junction had 14 bases not matched to a gene; V was cut back by 6 bases and J by 0 bases. The CDR3 loop is CASRPLTGGYFYSNQPQHF. The CDR3 bases are TGTGCCAGCAGACCTCTGACAGGGGGCTATTTTTATAGCAATCAGCCCCAGCATTTT.

V is TRBV2 and J is TRBJ2-7; TRBD2 is a possible D gene (6 bases). Germline CDR1 SNHLY, CDR2 FYNNEI. The V gene lost 8 bases and the J gene lost 2 bases, with 13 bases spanning the gap. CDR3 size: 13 residues. The CDR3 DNA reads TGTGCCAGCGCTCTGACTAGAACCTACGAGCAGTACTTC. Amino acid sequence: CASALTRTYEQYF. Full variable domain (rest looked up from reference TRBV2 and TRBJ2-7): EPEVTQTPSHQVTQMGQEVILRCVPISNHLYFYWYRQILGQKVEFLVSFYNNEISEKSEIFDDQFSVERPDGSNFTLKIRSTKLEDSAMYFCASALTRTYEQYFGPGTRLTVT.

V gene TRBV11-3 combines with J gene TRBJ2-7; D unresolved. CDR3 size: 13 residues. Trimming shortened V by 2 bases and J by 6 bases, and 11 bases separated the two germline ends. Germline values: CDR1 SGHNT, CDR2 YENEEA. The CDR3 spells CASSLNHGLEQYF. CDR3 nucleotide sequence: TGTGCCAGCAGCTTAAACCACGGTCTCGAGCAGTACTTC.

The V and J genes are TRBV7-2 and TRBJ2-2, with a weak D call TRBD2 (6 bases). Looked up from germline, CDR1 is SGHTA and CDR2 is FQGNSA. V was pared by 6 bases and J by 7 bases, with 15 bases between. The CDR3 consists of 14 residues. CDR3: CASRMDWGGGELFF. CDR3 DNA: TGTGCCAGCAGAATGGACTGGGGAGGCGGGGAGCTGTTTTTT.

The rearrangement uses TRBV11-2 and TRBJ2-3; 10 positions agree with TRBD2. Germline-derived CDR1 and CDR2 are SGHAT and FQNNGV. V shed 1 base, J shed 4 bases, and the junction held 8 bases outside the gene matches. The CDR3 loop spans 17 amino acids. The CDR3 reads CASSLGGKRGGADTQYF. As DNA, the CDR3 is TGTGCCAGCAGCTTAGGTGGCAAGCGGGGGGGCGCAGATACGCAGTATTTT.

The V gene is TRBV5-8, the J gene TRBJ1-6, with D possibly matching TRBD1 (5 bases). V lost 0 bases and J 8 bases, leaving 15 bases between the germline ends. Looked up from germline, CDR1 is SGHTS and CDR2 is YDEGEE. CDR3 length equals 16 residues. The CDR3 loop is CASSLAWGEFDSPLHF. The CDR3 coding sequence is TGTGCCAGCAGCTTGGCGTGGGGGGAATTTGATTCACCCCTCCACTTT.

A single count supports this clone. This chain links TRBV30 with TRBJ2-2, with 11 bases aligning to TRBD1. Germline loops: CDR1 GTSNPN, CDR2 SVGIG (reference sequence). CDR3 length: 15 residues. The V segment lost 7 bases and the J segment 6 bases; nucleotides outside the gene matches: 10. The CDR3 DNA is TGTGCCTTGACGCGGGACAGGGGGTCGTCCGGGGAGCTGTTTTTT. It is translated as CALTRDRGSSGELFF. The variable domain in full, completed from reference TRBV30 and TRBJ2-2, reads SQTIHQWPATLVQPVGSPLSLECTVEGTSNPNLYWYRQAAGRGLQLLFYSVGIGQISSEVPQNLSASRPQDRQFILSSKKLLLSDSGFYLCALTRDRGSSGELFFGEGSRLTVL.

The chain links TRBV29-1 to TRBJ2-7; 7 nucleotides agree with TRBD2. V was pared by 4 bases and J by 3 bases, with 0 bases of the junction left unmatched. This CDR3 is built from 11 residues. Germline V gives CDR1 SQVTM, CDR2 ANQGSEA. The CDR3 here is CSVVAGYEQYF. CDR3 in DNA: TGCAGCGTTGTAGCGGGCTACGAGCAGTACTTC.

The chain links TRBV7-9 to TRBJ1-4; TRBD1 is a possible D gene (5 bases). V was shortened by 8 bases and J by 8 bases, with 9 bases between the two germline ends. CDR3 size: 11 residues. In germline, CDR1 is SEHNR, CDR2 FQNEAQ (reference sequence). CDR3 sequence (DNA): TGTGCCAGCGGGACTCAGGAAAAACTGTTTTTT. Translated, it gives CASGTQEKLFF.